The rows below give T cell receptor beta chains drawn from one sample of a study of T cell changes during pregnancy in multiple sclerosis. The assay was immunoSEQ multiplex PCR, and TCRdb's table has in-frame clones only and misses some. The sample consists of roughly 40,000 clones, 85% to 95% of them appearing once. The input for sequencing was CD4+ T cells from peripheral blood mononuclear cells, taken before pregnancy. The source is a female donor with multiple sclerosis, enrolled in a pregnancy study. The CDR3 runs from the conserved cysteine through the conserved F or W. Fields, in order: J gene, CDR3 length, V gene, clone size, D gene, CDR3 protein, CDR3 DNA. D genes are given only for firm matches. A clone size is listed for some rows: how often the clone was seen (once, few, many), or a class if it is expanded.

>TRBJ2-3|19|TRBV10-3|.|TRBD2
CATSIGTSGRSGGTDTQYF
TGTGCCACCAGCATCGGGACTAGCGGGAGGTCCGGGGGCACAGATACGCAGTATTTT
>TRBJ1-2|17|TRBV5-8|.|.
CASSLYRVNILPMEPTF
TGTGCCAGCAGCTTGTATAGAGTGAACATATTACCTATGGAGCCCACCTTC
>TRBJ2-6|17|TRBV7-9|.|TRBD1
CASSRGQGLSGANVLTF
TGTGCCAGCAGCCGGGGACAGGGCTTATCTGGGGCCAACGTCCTGACTTTC
>TRBJ2-1|14|TRBV15|few|.
CATSRGPTNNEQFF
TGTGCCACCAGCAGAGGCCCGACTAACAATGAGCAGTTCTTC
>TRBJ2-7|14|TRBV28|.|.
CASSVARKPYEQYF
TGTGCCAGCAGTGTCGCCAGGAAACCCTACGAGCAGTACTTC
>TRBJ2-7|14|TRBV6-6|few|TRBD1
CASSYGTATYEQYF
TGTGCCAGCAGTTACGGGACAGCCACCTACGAGCAGTACTTC
>TRBJ2-1|14|TRBV30|.|TRBD2
CAGTSGRALPEQFF
TGTGCCGGGACTAGCGGGAGAGCCCTCCCCGAGCAGTTCTTC
>TRBJ2-5|15|TRBV5-1|.|TRBD2
CASRGSGKSGETQYF
TGCGCCAGCAGGGGGAGCGGGAAATCTGGCGAGACCCAGTACTTC
>TRBJ2-4|13|TRBV29-1|.|.
CRTPRVAKNIQYF
TGCAGAACTCCGAGGGTAGCCAAAAACATTCAGTACTTC
>TRBJ2-5|11|TRBV28|.|.
CASSLFGVQYF
TGTGCCAGCAGTTTATTCGGTGTCCAGTACTTC
>TRBJ2-7|13|TRBV11-3|.|.
CASSQGPAYEQYF
TGTGCCAGCAGCCAGGGGCCGGCCTACGAGCAGTACTTC
>TRBJ2-1|15|TRBV18|.|TRBD2
CASSPPLAGLDEQFF
TGTGCCAGCTCACCACCACTAGCGGGACTCGATGAGCAGTTCTTC
>TRBJ1-5|16|TRBV19|.|TRBD1
CASSGQGVGDNQPQHF
TGTGCCAGTAGTGGACAGGGAGTTGGAGACAATCAGCCCCAGCATTTT
>TRBJ1-1|16|TRBV19|.|TRBD1
CASSQTGGAGNTEAFF
TGTGCCAGTAGTCAGACAGGGGGCGCGGGGAACACTGAAGCTTTCTTT
>TRBJ2-3|17|TRBV28|.|.
CASTVPKGIRGTDTQYF
TGTGCCAGCACGGTCCCTAAGGGGATACGGGGCACAGATACGCAGTATTTT
>TRBJ2-2|16|TRBV5-1|.|TRBD1
CASGLGGSSVTGELFF
TGCGCCAGCGGCTTAGGGGGCTCATCGGTCACCGGGGAGCTGTTTTTT
>TRBJ2-3|16|TRBV4-2|.|TRBD2
CASSQEPSGSTDTQYF
TGTGCCAGCAGCCAAGAACCTAGCGGAAGCACAGATACGCAGTATTTT
>TRBJ1-1|15|TRBV7-3|.|.
CASSGGSGMDTEAFF
TGTGCCAGCAGCGGGGGGTCCGGGATGGACACTGAAGCTTTCTTT
>TRBJ2-5|16|TRBV6-5|.|.
CASSYSVFQGQETQYF
TGTGCCAGCAGTTACTCCGTTTTCCAGGGCCAAGAGACCCAGTACTTC
>TRBJ2-1|13|TRBV29-1|.|.
CSVEGRAGNEQFF
TGCAGCGTTGAAGGCAGGGCAGGCAATGAGCAGTTCTTC
>TRBJ2-5|16|TRBV9|.|TRBD2
CASSGLAGGHQETQYF
TGTGCCAGCAGCGGACTAGCGGGAGGACATCAAGAGACCCAGTACTTC
>TRBJ2-1|15|TRBV30|once|TRBD2
CAWSDSGRLVVEQFF
TGTGCCTGGAGTGATAGCGGGAGATTGGTGGTTGAGCAGTTCTTC
>TRBJ1-1|15|TRBV5-6|.|TRBD1
CASSPQGAPLTEAFF
TGTGCCAGCAGCCCACAGGGGGCCCCTCTCACTGAAGCTTTCTTT
>TRBJ2-5|13|TRBV7-7|.|TRBD1
CASSLTGEGTQYF
TGTGCTAGCAGCTTAACAGGGGAAGGGACCCAGTACTTC
>TRBJ2-7|15|TRBV7-2|.|TRBD1
CASNPGDRVSYEQYF
TGTGCCAGCAACCCTGGAGACAGGGTGAGCTACGAGCAGTACTTC